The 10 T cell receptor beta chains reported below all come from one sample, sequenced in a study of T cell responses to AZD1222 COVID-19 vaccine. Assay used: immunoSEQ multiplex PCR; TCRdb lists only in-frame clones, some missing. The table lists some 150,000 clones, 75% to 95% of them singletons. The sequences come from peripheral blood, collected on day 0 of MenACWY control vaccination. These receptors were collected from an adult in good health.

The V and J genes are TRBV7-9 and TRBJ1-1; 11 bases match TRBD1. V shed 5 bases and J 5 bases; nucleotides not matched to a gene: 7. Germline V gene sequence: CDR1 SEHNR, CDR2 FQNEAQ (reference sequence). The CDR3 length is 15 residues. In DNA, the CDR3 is TGTGCCAGCAGCCGTCCCGGGACAGGGGGGACTGAAGCTTTCTTT. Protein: CASSRPGTGGTEAFF.

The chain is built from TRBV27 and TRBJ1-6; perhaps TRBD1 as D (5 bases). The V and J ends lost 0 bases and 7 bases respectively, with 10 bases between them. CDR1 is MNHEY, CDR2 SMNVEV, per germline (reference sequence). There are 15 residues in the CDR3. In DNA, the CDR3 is TGTGCCAGCAGTTTATCAGGGGCAGGGAATTCACCCCTCCACTTT. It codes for CASSLSGAGNSPLHF.

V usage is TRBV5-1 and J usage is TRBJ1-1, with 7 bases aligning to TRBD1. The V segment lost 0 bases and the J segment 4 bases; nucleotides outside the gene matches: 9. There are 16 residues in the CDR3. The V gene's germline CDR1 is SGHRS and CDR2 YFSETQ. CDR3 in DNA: TGCGCCAGCAGCTTGGACCAAAACAGGGGCGGCACTGAAGCTTTCTTT. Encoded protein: CASSLDQNRGGTEAFF.

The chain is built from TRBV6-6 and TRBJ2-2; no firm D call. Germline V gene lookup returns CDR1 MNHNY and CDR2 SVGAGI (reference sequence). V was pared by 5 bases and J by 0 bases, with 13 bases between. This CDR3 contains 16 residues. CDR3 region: CASSQRSITNTGELFF. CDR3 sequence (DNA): TGTGCCAGCAGTCAAAGGAGTATTACGAACACCGGGGAGCTGTTTTTT.

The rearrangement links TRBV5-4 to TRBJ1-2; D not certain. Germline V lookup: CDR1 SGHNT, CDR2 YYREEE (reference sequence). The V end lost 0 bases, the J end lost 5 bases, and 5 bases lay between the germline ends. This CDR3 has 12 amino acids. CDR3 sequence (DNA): TGTGCCAGCAGCTTGGACAGTTATGGCTACACCTTC. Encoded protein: CASSLDSYGYTF.

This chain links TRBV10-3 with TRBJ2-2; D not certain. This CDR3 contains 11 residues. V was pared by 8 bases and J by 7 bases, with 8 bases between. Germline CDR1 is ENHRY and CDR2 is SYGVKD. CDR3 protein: CAIEKNGELFF. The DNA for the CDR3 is TGTGCCATCGAGAAGAACGGGGAGCTGTTTTTT.

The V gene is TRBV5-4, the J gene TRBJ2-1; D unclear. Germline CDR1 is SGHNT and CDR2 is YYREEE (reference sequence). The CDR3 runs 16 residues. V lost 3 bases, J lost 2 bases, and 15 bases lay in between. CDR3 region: CASSSVPSGAYNEQFF. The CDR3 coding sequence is TGTGCCAGCAGCTCGGTTCCGTCAGGTGCCTACAATGAGCAGTTCTTC.

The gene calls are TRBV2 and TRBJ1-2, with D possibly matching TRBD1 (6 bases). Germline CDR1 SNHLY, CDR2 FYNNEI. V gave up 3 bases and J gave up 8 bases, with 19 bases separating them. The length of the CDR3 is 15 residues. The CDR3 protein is CASSEVGLGGRGYTF. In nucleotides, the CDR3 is TGTGCCAGCAGTGAGGTCGGCTTAGGGGGAAGGGGCTACACCTTC.

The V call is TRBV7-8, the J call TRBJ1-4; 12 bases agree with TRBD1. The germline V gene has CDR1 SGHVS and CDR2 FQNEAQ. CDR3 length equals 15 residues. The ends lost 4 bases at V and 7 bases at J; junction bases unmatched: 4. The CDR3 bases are TGTGCCAGCAGCTGGGGGACAGGGGGCGGTGAAAAACTGTTTTTT. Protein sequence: CASSWGTGGGEKLFF. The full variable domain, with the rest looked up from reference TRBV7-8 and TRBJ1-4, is GAGVSQSPRYKVAKRGQDVALRCDPISGHVSLFWYQQALGQGPEFLTYFQNEAQLDKSGLPSDRFFAERPEGSVSTLKIQRTQQEDSAVYLCASSWGTGGGEKLFFGSGTQLSVL.

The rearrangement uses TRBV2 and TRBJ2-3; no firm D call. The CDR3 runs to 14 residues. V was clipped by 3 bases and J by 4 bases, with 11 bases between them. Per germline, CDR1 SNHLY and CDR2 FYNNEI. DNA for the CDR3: TGTGCCAGCAGTGAGCTTAGATCGGCAGATACGCAGTATTTT. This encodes CASSELRSADTQYF.